These T cell receptor beta chains were read from a single sample in a study of blood T cell repertoires in COVID-19. Profiled with immunoSEQ multiplex PCR; TCRdb holds only in-frame clones, not every one. The top ten clones hold roughly 5.9% of a sample with about 200,000 clones, about 83% of them seen once. The source material was PBMCs or T cells enriched from blood (not recorded which). The receptors shown here come from a man aged 35-49 years with acute COVID-19. The CDR3 runs from the conserved cysteine through the conserved F or W. The D gene is left open where the match is weak. The listing skips clone size in some rows; elsewhere it reads once, few, many or a size class.

D gene | J gene | V gene | clone size | CDR3 DNA | CDR3 protein
NA | TRBJ2-7 | TRBV11-2 | NA | TGTGCCAGCAGCTTACCGGGAGCCCACGAGCAGTACTTC | CASSLPGAHEQYF
NA | TRBJ1-2 | TRBV28 | NA | TGTGCCAGCAGTTACAGACCCTACTATGGCTACACCTTC | CASSYRPYYGYTF
TRBD1 | TRBJ2-3 | TRBV4-2 | NA | TGTGCCAGCAGCCAAAATTACAGGGACAGGTATACAGATACGCAGTATTTT | CASSQNYRDRYTDTQYF
NA | TRBJ2-7 | TRBV5-5 | NA | TGTGCCAGCAGCGCCGGGGCCTACGAGCAGTACTTC | CASSAGAYEQYF
TRBD2 | TRBJ2-1 | TRBV9 | NA | TGTGCCAGCAGCGTAGCCCCTAGCGGGAGATACAATGAGCAGTTCTTC | CASSVAPSGRYNEQFF
NA | TRBJ1-4 | TRBV19 | NA | TGTGCCAGTAGTCGCCTAGTCGGGAAATCTAATGAAAAACTGTTTTTT | CASSRLVGKSNEKLFF
TRBD1 | TRBJ2-5 | TRBV5-6 | NA | TGTGCCAGCGGACAGGGCCTCCAAGAGACCCAGTACTTC | CASGQGLQETQYF
TRBD1 | TRBJ2-1 | TRBV5-4 | NA | TGTGCCAGCAGCTTGGATCCAGGGGGAAGAAATGAGCAGTTCTTC | CASSLDPGGRNEQFF
TRBD1 | TRBJ1-5 | TRBV20-1 | NA | TGCAGTGCTAGTCAGGGGGCGTACGGCAATCAGCCCCAGCATTTT | CSASQGAYGNQPQHF
NA | TRBJ2-3 | TRBV24-1 | NA | TGTGCCACCAGTGATTTTGGAGGGACAGGCACAGATACGCAGTATTTT | CATSDFGGTGTDTQYF
NA | TRBJ1-2 | TRBV27 | NA | TGTGCCAGCAGGGACTTTAACTATGGCTACACCTTC | CASRDFNYGYTF
NA | TRBJ1-4 | TRBV6-6 | NA | TGTGCCAGCGGGATTAGGACCGGGGCTAATGAAAAACTGTTTTTT | CASGIRTGANEKLFF
NA | TRBJ1-5 | TRBV6-1 | few | TGTGCCAGCAGTGAGCGGGAAATCCAGCCCCAGCATTTT | CASSEREIQPQHF
NA | TRBJ2-3 | TRBV4-2 | NA | TGTGCCAGCAGCCAGTCCTTCCGTGAGGCAGATACGCAGTATTTT | CASSQSFREADTQYF
TRBD1 | TRBJ1-6 | TRBV5-1 | NA | TGCGCCAGCAGCTTTTGGACAGGGAATTCACCCCTCCACTTT | CASSFWTGNSPLHF
TRBD2 | TRBJ2-1 | TRBV7-9 | NA | TGTGCCAGCAGCTCGGTAGCGGGAGGGCGGTACAATGAGCAGTTCTTC | CASSSVAGGRYNEQFF
NA | TRBJ2-7 | TRBV7-6 | NA | TGTGCCAGCAGCTTAGTCGGGGAGAAAATCTTC | CASSLVGEKIF
TRBD1 | TRBJ2-2 | TRBV18 | NA | TGTGCCAGCTTTCGGGACAGGGGCCCCACCGGGGAGCTGTTTTTT | CASFRDRGPTGELFF
NA | TRBJ2-7 | TRBV9 | NA | TGTGCCAGCAGCGTAGCTCCCCACGAGCAGTACTTC | CASSVAPHEQYF
NA | TRBJ1-3 | TRBV11-2 | NA | TGTGCCAGCACCGCGGATCTTTTAAGTTCTGGAAACACCATATATTTT | CASTADLLSSGNTIYF
TRBD2 | TRBJ2-1 | TRBV9 | many | TGTGCCAGCAGCCCTACTAGCGGGGACTACAATGAGCAGTTCTTC | CASSPTSGDYNEQFF
NA | TRBJ1-1 | TRBV20-1 | NA | TGCACCTCGCCGGGGGGTGAGACAGCTTTCTTT | CTSPGGETAFF
NA | TRBJ1-2 | TRBV9 | NA | TGTGCCAGCAGCGTAGGTTCTGGGGGCACGGGCTACACCTTC | CASSVGSGGTGYTF
TRBD1 | TRBJ1-1 | TRBV9 | NA | TGTGCCAGCAGCGTAGACCAGGGGGCAACTTACACTGAAGCTTTCTTT | CASSVDQGATYTEAFF
NA | TRBJ1-3 | TRBV9 | NA | TGTGCCAGCAGCGCGCAGGGCTCTGGAAACACCATATATTTT | CASSAQGSGNTIYF
TRBD1 | TRBJ2-1 | TRBV9 | NA | TGTGCCAGCAAGATGAACAGGGGGTTTACGGATCGCGAGCAGTTCTTC | CASKMNRGFTDREQFF
TRBD2 | TRBJ2-2 | TRBV30 | once | TGTGCCTGGAGGCTAGCGGGAGGTTCCGGGGAGCTGTTTTTT | CAWRLAGGSGELFF
NA | TRBJ1-1 | TRBV29-1 | NA | TGCAGCGCCTACGATAATACGAACGCTGAAGCTTTCTTT | CSAYDNTNAEAFF
NA | TRBJ2-7 | TRBV5-1 | NA | TGCGCCAGCAGCTTTCCGTCACAGGACCGTTACGAGCAGTACTTC | CASSFPSQDRYEQYF
NA | TRBJ1-1 | TRBV7-8 | NA | TGTGCCAGCAGCTTCCCGAACGAGGGGGGGGGATTGGTGAGCTTT | CASSFPNEGGGLVSF
NA | TRBJ1-5 | TRBV3-1/TRBV3-2 | few | TGTGCCAGCAGCCAAGGTCCTAATCAGCCCCAGCATTTT | CASSQGPNQPQHF
NA | TRBJ2-3 | TRBV24-1 | NA | TGTGCCACCAGTGACTTGGAAGAGGCTCGGGGCACAGATACGCAGTATTTT | CATSDLEEARGTDTQYF
NA | TRBJ1-2 | TRBV18 | NA | TGTGCCAGCTCACCAAAGGGAGACTATGGCTACACCTTC | CASSPKGDYGYTF
NA | TRBJ2-1 | TRBV28 | NA | TGTGCCACCCTTGAGGGGAGGTCACAGTTCTTC | CATLEGRSQFF
TRBD2 | TRBJ2-1 | TRBV19 | NA | TGTGCCAGTAGTATACGCGGGGGAATCCGTCCAAGTGAGCAGTTCTTC | CASSIRGGIRPSEQFF
NA | TRBJ2-1 | TRBV13 | NA | TGTGCCAGCAGCTCCCGCCTTGAGTCCAATGAGCAGTTCTTC | CASSSRLESNEQFF
NA | TRBJ2-7 | TRBV11-1 | NA | TGTGCCAGCAGCTTATCGAACCTATACGAGCAGTACTTC | CASSLSNLYEQYF
TRBD2 | TRBJ2-1 | TRBV2 | NA | TGTGCCAGCTCGTATAGGGGGCGGACTAGCGGGAGCGATGAGCAGTTCTTC | CASSYRGRTSGSDEQFF
NA | TRBJ1-6 | TRBV12-3/TRBV12-4 | few | TGTGCCAGCAGGCTTAGTAATTCACCCCTCCACTTT | CASRLSNSPLHF